This T cell receptor beta chain comes out of a study of T cells after yellow fever vaccination. Overall study results and limits: Contamination by abundant bulk-population clonotypes could be present in FACS-sorted repertoires.

With V trimmed by 5 bases and J by 5 bases, 8 bases remained unmatched. The germline V gene has CDR1 SGHVS and CDR2 FNYEAQ. The CDR3 loop spans 15 amino acids. MiXCR, run by TCRdb on the 5' RACE reads, gives a single entry per CDR3 protein. The data hold about 320,000 distinct CDR3 sequences, with roughly 4.3% observed a single time. This clonotype was observed a handful of times. The antigen remains unidentified. V and J are TRBV7-6 and TRBJ2-5; 10 bases match TRBD2. The receptor was isolated from a man aged 18 to 30 who received the YFV17D yellow fever vaccine. This sample comprised PBMCs, obtained 15 days after the yellow fever booster vaccination. For the CDR3, the DNA is TGTGCCAGCAGCCGGATAGCGGGGGGCGGGGAGACCCAGTACTTC. This gives the protein CASSRIAGGGETQYF. Complete variable domain (other parts from reference TRBV7-6 and TRBJ2-5): GAGVSQSPRYKVTKRGQDVALRCDPISGHVSLYWYRQALGQGPEFLTYFNYEAQQDKSGLPNDRFSAERPEGSISTLTIQRTEQRDSAMYRCASSRIAGGGETQYFGPGTRLLVL.